These 28 T cell receptor beta chains share one sample of origin, sequenced in a study of cytomegalovirus exposure and HLA in healthy donors. The study ran its PCR with 60 Vbeta and 13 Jbeta primers. Method: immunoSEQ multiplex PCR; TCRdb's copy keeps in-frame clones and lacks some. Seen here are 150,000 or so clones, 70% to 80% observed once, and the top ten hold roughly 13%. The sequencing input was PBMCs. Every receptor here comes from a man younger than 40 in good health and CMV-seropositive.

The chain is built from TRBV11-2 and TRBJ2-3; 7 bases are a match to TRBD1. CDR1 and CDR2 (germline): SGHAT, FQNNGV. The CDR3 is made up of 15 amino acids. The junction had 5 bases not matched to a gene; V was cut back by 5 bases and J by 0 bases. CDR3 loop: CASSRDRASTDTQYF. CDR3 in DNA: TGTGCCAGCAGCAGAGACAGGGCTAGCACAGATACGCAGTATTTT.

This clone was counted only a few times. This sequence joins TRBV2 and TRBJ2-3; TRBD2 might be the D (5 bases). V lost 9 bases, J lost 2 bases, and 18 bases lay in between. The germline CDR1 and CDR2 sequences are SNHLY and FYNNEI. This CDR3 region has 15 residues. In nucleotides, the CDR3 is TGTGCCAGATATACCGGAGCGGATTACACAGATACGCAGTATTTT. Translated: CARYTGADYTDTQYF.

The chain has TRBV29-1 and TRBJ2-5; D is unresolved. CDR3 length: 11 amino acids. V lost 7 bases and J 3 bases, leaving 9 bases between the germline ends. The germline gives CDR1 SQVTM, CDR2 ANQGSEA. The CDR3 loop reads CSASNKETQYF. CDR3 nucleotides: TGCAGCGCTTCCAACAAAGAGACCCAGTACTTC.

The chain employs TRBV28 and TRBJ2-7, with D uncertain. V was cut by 7 bases and J by 5 bases, with 21 bases left in between. Germline lookup yields CDR1 MDHEN and CDR2 SYDVKM. The CDR3 contains 15 residues. The CDR3 nucleotides read TGTGCCAGCAAACAGTCTTTAGGTCCGGCTCACGAGCAGTACTTC. Translated: CASKQSLGPAHEQYF.

This clone was seen more than once but under ten times. The chain employs TRBV7-8 and TRBJ2-3, with 11 bases lining up with TRBD2. The CDR3 extends over 18 amino acids. CDR1 and CDR2 from the germline V gene are SGHVS and FQNEAQ. V trimming: 3 bases; J trimming: 2 bases; junction bases outside the gene matches: 10. CDR3 sequence: CASSLGSGRAFPTDTQYF. The DNA for the CDR3 is TGTGCCAGCAGCTTGGGTAGCGGGAGGGCCTTTCCCACAGATACGCAGTATTTT.

The chain is built from TRBV27 and TRBJ2-6; possibly TRBD2 for D (5 bases). V dropped 2 bases and J dropped 0 bases, with 5 bases sitting between them. In germline, CDR1 is MNHEY, CDR2 SMNVEV (reference sequence). CDR3 size: 15 residues. In nucleotides, the CDR3 is TGTGCCAGCAGTTTACGGGGCTCTGGGGCCAACGTCCTGACTTTC. As protein: CASSLRGSGANVLTF.

This sequence joins TRBV29-1 and TRBJ1-2; 8 positions agree with TRBD1. This CDR3 region has 13 residues. The J segment lost 2 bases and the V segment lost 8 bases, leaving 7 bases of the junction unmatched. The germline gives CDR1 SQVTM, CDR2 ANQGSEA. The CDR3 sequence is CSIWTGLNYGYTF. As DNA, the CDR3 is TGCAGCATTTGGACAGGGCTAAACTATGGCTACACCTTC.

This clone was seen a handful of times. The rearrangement uses TRBV28 and TRBJ2-7; D possibly corresponds to TRBD2 (7 bases). The germline V gene encodes CDR1 MDHEN and CDR2 SYDVKM. Trimming shortened V by 7 bases and J by 4 bases, and 20 bases separated the two germline ends. This CDR3 comprises 15 residues. The CDR3 region has the DNA TGTGCCAGCACCCCAGGGGCGGGAGTTTCTTACGAGCAGTACTTC. Translated: CASTPGAGVSYEQYF.

The chain recombines TRBV11-2 with TRBJ1-5, with 7 bases fitting TRBD1. Germline CDR1 and CDR2: SGHAT and FQNNGV. This CDR3 is 15 amino acids long. J was trimmed by 2 bases and V by 5 bases; bases with no gene match: 6. The CDR3 coding sequence is TGTGCCAGCAGCGTCTACCAGGGGGGCAATCAGCCCCAGCATTTT. It translates to CASSVYQGGNQPQHF.

The chain combines TRBV6-5 with TRBJ1-4, with D possibly TRBD1 on 5 matching bases. The CDR3 sequence is 16 residues long. V was cut by 0 bases and J by 9 bases, with 17 bases left in between. The germline V gene encodes CDR1 MNHEY and CDR2 SVGAGI. CDR3 bases: TGTGCCAGCAGTTACTCGATGAGGCAGGGTGGGAAAAAACTGTTTTTT. Protein sequence: CASSYSMRQGGKKLFF.

The J gene is TRBJ2-5, the V gene TRBV4-2; maybe TRBD2 (6 bases). This CDR3 is built from 13 residues. With 4 bases removed from V and 5 bases from J, the gap between germline ends came to 11 bases. CDR1 and CDR2 (germline): LGHNA, YNFKEQ. The CDR3 here is CASSPRAGETQYF. The CDR3 DNA reads TGTGCCAGCAGCCCCAGGGCGGGGGAGACCCAGTACTTC.

This clone was counted a few times. The V and J genes are TRBV4-2 and TRBJ2-2; 9 bases agree with TRBD1. The length of the CDR3 is 15 residues. Germline loops: CDR1 LGHNA, CDR2 YNFKEQ. Trimming cost V 3 bases and J 5 bases; bases outside gene matches: 4. The CDR3 DNA is TGTGCCAGCAGCCAGGCCGGGACAGGGACCGGGGAGCTGTTTTTT. It codes for CASSQAGTGTGELFF.

The gene calls are TRBV5-4 and TRBJ2-5; 9 nucleotides align to TRBD2. This CDR3 region has 16 residues. V lost 4 bases to trimming and J lost 5 bases; unmatched junction nucleotides: 12. From germline, CDR1 is SGHNT and CDR2 YYREEE (reference sequence). CDR3 DNA sequence: TGTGCCAGCAGCCAGGCCGTAGCGGGAGAGGGTGAGACCCAGTACTTC. Translation: CASSQAVAGEGETQYF.

The chain employs TRBV5-6 and TRBJ2-1; maybe TRBD1 (6 bases). There are 13 residues in the CDR3. Trimming removed 0 bases from V and 7 bases from J, with 8 bases in between. Germline V lookup: CDR1 SGHDT, CDR2 YYEEEE. The CDR3 loop reads CASSLGTDNEQFF. The DNA of the CDR3 is TGTGCCAGCAGCTTGGGGACAGATAATGAGCAGTTCTTC.

The chain recombines TRBV27 with TRBJ2-1, with a weak D call TRBD1 (6 bases). Germline CDR1 and CDR2: MNHEY and SMNVEV (reference sequence). CDR3 length equals 13 residues. Trimming took off 6 bases at V and 5 bases at J, with 11 bases between the two ends. The CDR3 region is CASRTGQNNEQFF. In DNA form, the CDR3 reads TGTGCCAGCAGAACCGGACAGAACAATGAGCAGTTCTTC.

This chain links TRBV11-2 with TRBJ2-7; a possible D gene is TRBD1 (6 bases). This CDR3 contains 18 residues. The V gene lost 5 bases and the J gene lost 0 bases, with 23 bases spanning the gap. CDR1 is SGHAT and CDR2 is FQNNGV in the germline V gene. CDR3 sequence (DNA): TGTGCCAGCAGCCCGAGGTACTCAATCCGGGACACCTCCTACGAGCAGTACTTC. This translates into CASSPRYSIRDTSYEQYF. The entire variable domain, with the rest obtained from reference TRBV11-2 and TRBJ2-7, is as follows: EAGVAQSPRYKIIEKRQSVAFWCNPISGHATLYWYQQILGQGPKLLIQFQNNGVVDDSQLPKDRFSAERLKGVDSTLKIQPAKLEDSAVYLCASSPRYSIRDTSYEQYFGPGTRLTVT.

The genes are TRBV27 and TRBJ2-3; D is perhaps TRBD1 (6 bases). Germline values: CDR1 MNHEY, CDR2 SMNVEV (reference sequence). The CDR3 extends over 13 amino acids. V was cut by 8 bases and J by 0 bases, with 9 bases left in between. Here the CDR3 DNA reads TGTGCCAGCGGGGACACAAGCACAGATACGCAGTATTTT. Its protein product is CASGDTSTDTQYF.

J is TRBJ1-5 and V is TRBV28; 7 bases match TRBD1. The V gene end was trimmed by 8 bases and the J gene end by 5 bases; junction bases not matched to a gene: 6. The length of the CDR3 is 13 residues. In germline, CDR1 is MDHEN, CDR2 SYDVKM. The CDR3 DNA reads TGTGCCAGCTCAACAGGGGCGTATCAGCCCCAGCATTTT. The encoded protein is CASSTGAYQPQHF.

This CDR3 reads CASSLATGVFSYEQYF. The DNA for the CDR3 is TGTGCCAGCAGCTTAGCAACAGGAGTATTCTCCTACGAGCAGTACTTC. V gene TRBV13 combines with J gene TRBJ2-7, with D possibly matching TRBD1 (5 bases). The germline CDR1 and CDR2 sequences are PRHDT and FYEKMQ (reference sequence). This CDR3 region has 16 residues. The V gene lost 1 base and the J gene lost 0 bases, with 13 bases spanning the gap. Drawing the rest from reference TRBV13 and TRBJ2-7, the complete variable domain is AAGVIQSPRHLIKEKRETATLKCYPIPRHDTVYWYQQGPGQDPQFLISFYEKMQSDKGSIPDRFSAQQFSDYHSELNMSSLELGDSALYFCASSLATGVFSYEQYFGPGTRLTVT.

V is TRBV2 and J is TRBJ2-6, with TRBD1 matching over 8 bases. This CDR3 has 19 amino acids. CDR1 is SNHLY and CDR2 is FYNNEI in the germline V gene. V gave up 3 bases and J gave up 0 bases; unmatched junction bases: 10. CDR3 sequence reads: CASSDDPGQEDSGANVLTF. The CDR3, as DNA: TGTGCCAGCAGTGACGATCCGGGACAGGAGGACTCTGGGGCCAACGTCCTGACTTTC. Full variable domain (rest looked up from reference TRBV2 and TRBJ2-6): EPEVTQTPSHQVTQMGQEVILRCVPISNHLYFYWYRQILGQKVEFLVSFYNNEISEKSEIFDDQFSVERPDGSNFTLKIRSTKLEDSAMYFCASSDDPGQEDSGANVLTFGAGSRLTVL.

This clone turned up a few times. CDR3 coding DNA: TGTGCCAGTACCGACAGGGCCCCCAATCAGCCCCAGCATTTT. It translates to CASTDRAPNQPQHF. The chain joins TRBV19 to TRBJ1-5, with 7 positions matching TRBD1. The V segment lost 7 bases and the J segment 3 bases; nucleotides outside the gene matches: 6. Germline values: CDR1 LNHDA, CDR2 SQIVND (reference sequence). The CDR3 is 14 amino acids.

The chain is built from TRBV27 and TRBJ2-7, with D unresolved. Looked up from germline, CDR1 is MNHEY and CDR2 is SMNVEV (reference sequence). The CDR3 has 14 amino acids. Between the trimmed V and J ends, which lost 0 bases and 1 base, there was a span of 7 bases. CDR3 residues: CASSLSSTSYEQYF. The CDR3 coding sequence is TGTGCCAGCAGTTTATCTAGCACTTCCTACGAGCAGTACTTC.

CDR3 coding DNA: TGTGCCAGCAGCTCCCGGGGGTCCTACGAGCAGTACTTC. Its translation is CASSSRGSYEQYF. V is TRBV5-4 and J is TRBJ2-7; TRBD2 might be the D (6 bases). The V and J ends lost 3 bases and 1 base respectively, with 8 bases between them. CDR1 SGHNT and CDR2 YYREEE come from the germline V gene (reference sequence). The CDR3 sequence is 13 residues long.

The sample holds one count of this clone. J is TRBJ2-3 and V is TRBV7-3, with D possibly being TRBD1 (6 bases). V was pared by 6 bases and J by 1 base, with 11 bases between. The CDR3 is made up of 14 amino acids. Looked up from germline, CDR1 is SGHTA and CDR2 is FQGTGA. The CDR3 reads CASSFQGRTDTQYF. CDR3 DNA: TGTGCCAGCAGTTTCCAGGGGCGCACAGATACGCAGTATTTT.

The V call is TRBV7-3, the J call TRBJ2-7; tentative D call: TRBD2 (7 bases). V was cut by 1 base and J by 1 base, with 11 bases left in between. Germline loops: CDR1 SGHTA, CDR2 FQGTGA. There are 15 residues in the CDR3. Here the CDR3 DNA reads TGTGCCAGCAGCTTAAGCCGGGGGGCTTCCTACGAGCAGTACTTC. It specifies CASSLSRGASYEQYF.

V is TRBV7-9 and J is TRBJ1-1; maybe TRBD1 (5 bases). Trimming took off 1 base at V and 4 bases at J, with 13 bases between the two ends. The CDR3 extends over 15 amino acids. The germline V gene encodes CDR1 SEHNR and CDR2 FQNEAQ (reference sequence). CDR3 protein: CASSLVRGEGTEAFF. The CDR3 DNA reads as TGTGCCAGCAGCTTAGTTCGGGGGGAGGGCACTGAAGCTTTCTTT.

V and J are TRBV7-6 and TRBJ2-3; TRBD2 agrees at 10 bases. Germline CDR1 reads SGHVS; CDR2 reads FNYEAQ. V lost 0 bases to trimming and J lost 4 bases; unmatched junction nucleotides: 4. This CDR3 region has 16 residues. The CDR3 here is CASSLATLAGADTQYF. CDR3 DNA: TGTGCCAGCAGCTTAGCGACCCTAGCGGGAGCAGATACGCAGTATTTT.

V and J are TRBV7-9 and TRBJ2-7, with 11 nucleotides matching TRBD1. This CDR3 comprises 16 residues. The V gene end was trimmed by 2 bases and the J gene end by 5 bases; junction bases not matched to a gene: 8. The V gene's germline CDR1 is SEHNR and CDR2 FQNEAQ (reference sequence). The chain's CDR3 is CASSLRPGQGDHEQYF. Here the CDR3 DNA reads TGTGCCAGCAGCTTACGCCCGGGACAGGGGGACCACGAGCAGTACTTC.